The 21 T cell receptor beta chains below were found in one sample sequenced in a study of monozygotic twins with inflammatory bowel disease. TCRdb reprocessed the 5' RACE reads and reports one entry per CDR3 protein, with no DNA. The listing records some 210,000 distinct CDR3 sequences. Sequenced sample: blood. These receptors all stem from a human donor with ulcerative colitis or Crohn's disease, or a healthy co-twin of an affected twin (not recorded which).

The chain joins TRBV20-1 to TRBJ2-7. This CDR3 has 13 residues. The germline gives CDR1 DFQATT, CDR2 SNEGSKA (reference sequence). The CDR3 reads CSASTPDSYEQYF.

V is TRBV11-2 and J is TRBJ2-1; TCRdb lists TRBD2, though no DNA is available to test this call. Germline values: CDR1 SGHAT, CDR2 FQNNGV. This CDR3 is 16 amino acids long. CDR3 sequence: CASSLDGAGGPYLQFF.

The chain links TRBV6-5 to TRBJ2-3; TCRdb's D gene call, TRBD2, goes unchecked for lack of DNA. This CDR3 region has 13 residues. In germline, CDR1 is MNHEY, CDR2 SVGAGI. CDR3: CASSPAARNTQYF.

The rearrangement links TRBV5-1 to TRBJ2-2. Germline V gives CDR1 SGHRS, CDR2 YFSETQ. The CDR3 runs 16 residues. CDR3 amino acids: CASSLVDPQPTGELFF.

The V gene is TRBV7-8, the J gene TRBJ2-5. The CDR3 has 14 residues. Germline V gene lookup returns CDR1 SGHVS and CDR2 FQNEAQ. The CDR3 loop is CASSIPLVLGTQYF.

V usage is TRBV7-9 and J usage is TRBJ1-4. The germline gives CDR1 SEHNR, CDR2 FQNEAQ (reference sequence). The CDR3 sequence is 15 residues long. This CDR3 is CASSLEEGRIGKLFF.

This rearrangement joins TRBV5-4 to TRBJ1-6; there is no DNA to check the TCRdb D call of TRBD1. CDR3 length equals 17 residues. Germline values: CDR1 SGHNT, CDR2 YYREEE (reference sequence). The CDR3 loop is CASSATRDRVSASPLHF.

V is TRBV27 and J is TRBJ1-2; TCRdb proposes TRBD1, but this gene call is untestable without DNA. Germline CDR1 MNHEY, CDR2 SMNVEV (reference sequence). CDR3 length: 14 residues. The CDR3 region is CASSPRDRGYGYTF.

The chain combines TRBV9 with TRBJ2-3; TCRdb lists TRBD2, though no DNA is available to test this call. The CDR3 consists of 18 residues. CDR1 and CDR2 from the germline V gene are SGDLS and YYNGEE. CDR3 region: CASSVTSGGAWVPDTQYF. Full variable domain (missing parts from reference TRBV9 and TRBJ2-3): DSGVTQTPKHLITATGQRVTLRCSPRSGDLSVYWYQQSLDQGLQFLIQYYNGEERAKGNILERFSAQQFPDLHSELNLSSLELGDSALYFCASSVTSGGAWVPDTQYFGPGTRLTVL.

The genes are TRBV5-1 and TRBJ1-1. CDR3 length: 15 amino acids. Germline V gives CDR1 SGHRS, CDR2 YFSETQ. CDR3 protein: CASSLVVDMNTEAFF.

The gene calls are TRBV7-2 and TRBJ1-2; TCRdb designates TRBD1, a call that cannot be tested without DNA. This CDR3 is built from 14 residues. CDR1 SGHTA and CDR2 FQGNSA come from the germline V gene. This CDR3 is CASSPTGGSYGYTF.

CDR3 region: CASSFVSADEAFF. The chain recombines TRBV12-3 or TRBV12-4 with TRBJ1-1. The CDR3 is 13 residues long.

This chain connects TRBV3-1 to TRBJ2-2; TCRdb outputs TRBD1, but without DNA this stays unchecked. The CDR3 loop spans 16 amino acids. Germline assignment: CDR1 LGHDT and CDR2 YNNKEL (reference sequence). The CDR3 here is CASSQGLQGIAGELFF.

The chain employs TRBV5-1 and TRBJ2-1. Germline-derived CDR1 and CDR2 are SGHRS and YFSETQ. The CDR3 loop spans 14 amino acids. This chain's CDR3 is CASSLDQDYNEQFF.

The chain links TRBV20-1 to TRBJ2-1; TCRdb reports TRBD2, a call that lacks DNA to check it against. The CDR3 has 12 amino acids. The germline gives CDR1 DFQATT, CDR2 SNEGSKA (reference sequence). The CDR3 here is CSAKQPGLAQFF.

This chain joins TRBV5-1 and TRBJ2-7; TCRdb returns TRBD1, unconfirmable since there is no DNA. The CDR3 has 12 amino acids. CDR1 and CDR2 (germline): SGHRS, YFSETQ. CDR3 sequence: CASSLEGNEQYF.

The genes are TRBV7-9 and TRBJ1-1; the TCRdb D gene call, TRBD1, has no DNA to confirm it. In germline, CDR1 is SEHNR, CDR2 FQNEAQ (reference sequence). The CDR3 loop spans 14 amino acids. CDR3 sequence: CASSNRQMNTEAFF.

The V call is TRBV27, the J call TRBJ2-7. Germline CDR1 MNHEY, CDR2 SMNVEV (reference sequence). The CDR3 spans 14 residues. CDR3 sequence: CASSFSGMTYEQYF.

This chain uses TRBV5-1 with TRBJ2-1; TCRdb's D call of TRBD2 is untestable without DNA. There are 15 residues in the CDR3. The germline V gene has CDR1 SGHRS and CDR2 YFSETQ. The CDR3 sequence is CASSFSGGTYNEQFF.

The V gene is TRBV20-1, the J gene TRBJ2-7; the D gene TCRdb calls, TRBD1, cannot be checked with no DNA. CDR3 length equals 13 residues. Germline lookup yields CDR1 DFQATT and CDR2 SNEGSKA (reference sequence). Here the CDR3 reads CSATRPRMDEQYF.

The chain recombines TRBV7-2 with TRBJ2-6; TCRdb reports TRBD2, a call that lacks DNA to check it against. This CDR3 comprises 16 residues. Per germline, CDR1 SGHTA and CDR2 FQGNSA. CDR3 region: CASSLMSSPGANVLTF. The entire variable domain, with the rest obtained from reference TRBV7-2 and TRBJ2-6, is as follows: GAGVSQSPSNKVTEKGKDVELRCDPISGHTALYWYRQSLGQGLEFLIYFQGNSAPDKSGLPSDRFSAERTGGSVSTLTIQRTQQEDSAVYLCASSLMSSPGANVLTFGAGSRLTVL.